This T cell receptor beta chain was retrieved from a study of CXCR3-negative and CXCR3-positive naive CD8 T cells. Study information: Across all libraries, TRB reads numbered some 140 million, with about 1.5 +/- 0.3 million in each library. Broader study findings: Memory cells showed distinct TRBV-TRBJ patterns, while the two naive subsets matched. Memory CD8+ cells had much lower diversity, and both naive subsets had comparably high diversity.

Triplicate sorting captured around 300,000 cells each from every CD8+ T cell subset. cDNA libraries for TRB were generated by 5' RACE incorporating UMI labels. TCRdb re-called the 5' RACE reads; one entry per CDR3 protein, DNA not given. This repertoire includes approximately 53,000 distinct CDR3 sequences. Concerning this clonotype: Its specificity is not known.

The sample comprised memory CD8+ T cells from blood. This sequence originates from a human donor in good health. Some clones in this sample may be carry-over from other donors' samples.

CDR3 in amino acids: CASSVAATAGELFF. V is TRBV6-4 and J is TRBJ2-2. The length of the CDR3 is 14 residues. Germline lookup yields CDR1 MRHNA and CDR2 SNTAGT.